These 11 T cell receptor beta chains share one sample of origin, sequenced in a study of technical replicates of blood from a few donors. The assay was immunoSEQ multiplex PCR, and TCRdb's table has in-frame clones only and misses some. The sample has tens of thousands of clones; around nine tenths are singletons. Sequencing was carried out using PBMCs. Receptors were obtained from a human donor in good health. Some clones in this sample may be carry-over from other donors' samples.

The chain couples TRBV18 to TRBJ2-1, with D possibly being TRBD1 (5 bases). Trimming left V 2 bases short and J 4 bases short, with 6 bases between. CDR3 length: 13 residues. Germline loops: CDR1 KGHSH, CDR2 LQKENI. The DNA for the CDR3 is TGTGCCAGCTCACCAGACAGATACAATGAGCAGTTCTTC. Amino acid sequence: CASSPDRYNEQFF.

V is TRBV7-3 and J is TRBJ2-3; D might be TRBD2 (6 bases). CDR3 length: 15 residues. Between the trimmed V and J ends, which lost 2 bases and 3 bases, there was a span of 12 bases. CDR1 is SGHTA and CDR2 is FQGTGA in the germline V gene. The CDR3, as DNA: TGTGCCAGCAGCTTATGGGGCGGGATAACAGATACGCAGTATTTT. Translation: CASSLWGGITDTQYF.

The chain joins TRBV10-2 to TRBJ2-6; 9 nucleotides agree with TRBD1. From germline, CDR1 is WSHSY and CDR2 SAAADI. V lost 7 bases to trimming and J lost 4 bases; unmatched junction nucleotides: 5. The CDR3 is 15 residues long. CDR3 sequence: CASTGQGLGANVLTF. The CDR3 DNA reads TGCGCCAGCACGGGACAGGGTCTGGGGGCCAACGTCCTGACTTTC.

The gene calls are TRBV7-9 and TRBJ1-2; D is possibly TRBD1 (5 bases). The CDR3 spans 13 residues. V was shortened by 3 bases and J by 5 bases, with 10 bases between the two germline ends. Germline V CDR1 and CDR2: SEHNR, FQNEAQ (reference sequence). As DNA, the CDR3 is TGTGCCAGCAGCTTTGGCGGGGGGTATGGCTACACCTTC. Translation gives CASSFGGGYGYTF.

The chain links TRBV5-4 to TRBJ2-2, with TRBD1 matching over 8 bases. This CDR3 is 15 amino acids long. CDR1 and CDR2 (germline): SGHNT, YYREEE (reference sequence). Unmatched junction bases numbered 5, after V lost 4 bases and J lost 3 bases. CDR3 in DNA: TGTGCCAGCAGCGTGACAGGGGCGTACACCGGGGAGCTGTTTTTT. Amino acid sequence: CASSVTGAYTGELFF.

The chain joins TRBV5-5 to TRBJ2-7; 7 bases line up with TRBD2. Looked up from germline, CDR1 is SGHKS and CDR2 is YYEKEE (reference sequence). Trimming took 4 bases from V and 1 from J; bases not matched to a gene: 11. This CDR3 has 16 residues. The CDR3 sequence: CASSASVAGSSYEQYF. The CDR3 nucleotides are TGTGCCAGCAGCGCCAGTGTAGCGGGCAGTTCCTACGAGCAGTACTTC.

The chain carries TRBV5-4 and TRBJ2-3, with D possibly TRBD2 on 7 matching bases. The CDR3 runs to 17 residues. Between the trimmed V and J ends, which lost 0 bases and 6 bases, there was a span of 20 bases. The germline CDR1 and CDR2 sequences are SGHNT and YYREEE (reference sequence). The CDR3 here is CASSLEGRGPWADTQYF. CDR3 DNA: TGTGCCAGCAGCTTGGAAGGGCGGGGGCCTTGGGCCGATACGCAGTATTTT.

This clone was found once. This chain connects TRBV7-8 to TRBJ2-1; 7 positions match TRBD2. This CDR3 spans 17 amino acids. Germline trimming cut 4 bases from V and 2 bases from J; bases unmatched to any gene: 11. Germline V gene lookup returns CDR1 SGHVS and CDR2 FQNEAQ. The CDR3: CASSSLPRLAAYNEQFF. DNA of the CDR3: TGTGCCAGCAGCTCCCTCCCCAGACTAGCCGCCTACAATGAGCAGTTCTTC.

The genes are TRBV30 and TRBJ2-5, with a tentative D call TRBD1 (5 bases). Trimming removed 3 bases at V and 5 bases at J, with 13 bases between. Looked up from germline, CDR1 is GTSNPN and CDR2 is SVGIG (reference sequence). The CDR3 has 13 residues. The DNA of the CDR3 is TGTGCCTGGAGCGCAGGGTCGAAGGAGACCCAGTACTTC. This sequence encodes CAWSAGSKETQYF.

This clone has just a few counts. The chain joins TRBV7-9 to TRBJ1-6; D remains ambiguous. Germline V gene lookup returns CDR1 SEHNR and CDR2 FQNEAQ (reference sequence). Trimming shortened V by 5 bases and J by 3 bases, and 11 bases separated the two germline ends. The CDR3 sequence is 15 residues long. CDR3 nucleotides: TGTGCCAGCAGCCCGGCGGGTGACTATAATTCACCCCTCCACTTT. Protein sequence: CASSPAGDYNSPLHF.

This clone was counted between two and nine times. The chain joins TRBV2 to TRBJ1-1; weak D call: TRBD1 (5 bases). Between the trimmed V and J ends, which lost 7 bases and 5 bases, there was a span of 14 bases. The CDR3 has 13 residues. Germline V gene sequence: CDR1 SNHLY, CDR2 FYNNEI. The DNA for the CDR3 is TGTGCCAGCATCTATAGCAGGGATACTGAAGCTTTCTTT. This sequence encodes CASIYSRDTEAFF. The full variable domain, in which reference TRBV2 and TRBJ1-1 provide the parts outside the CDR3, is EPEVTQTPSHQVTQMGQEVILRCVPISNHLYFYWYRQILGQKVEFLVSFYNNEISEKSEIFDDQFSVERPDGSNFTLKIRSTKLEDSAMYFCASIYSRDTEAFFGQGTRLTVV.